The clone carrying this T cell receptor beta chain came up a few times. Each CDR3 protein is one row after TCRdb ran MiXCR on the 5' RACE reads. The sample has roughly 100,000 distinct CDR3 sequences; approximately 12% are singletons. The data are from a study of early T cells in non-severe SARS-CoV-2 infection. Study in general: Sequencing input comprised bulk RNA from unsorted whole blood; chain pairing was not available.

Germline values: CDR1 SGHAT, CDR2 FQNNGV. The V segment lost 7 bases and the J segment 3 bases; nucleotides outside the gene matches: 8. CDR3 length: 15 residues. The origin of this receptor is an adult who was a healthcare worker with PCR-confirmed SARS-CoV-2 infection or an uninfected control (not recorded which). Sequencing used whole blood, obtained at baseline. The chain couples TRBV11-2 to TRBJ2-1, with 8 bases matching TRBD2. The CDR3 spells CASTPLAAYYNEQFF. CDR3 nucleotides: TGTGCCAGCACCCCACTAGCGGCGTACTACAATGAGCAGTTCTTC.